The source of this TCR beta chain is a study of blood T cell repertoires in COVID-19. Study as a whole: Collection of acute and convalescent COVID-19 samples took place in the United States, Italy and Spain.

The protocol was immunoSEQ multiplex PCR, while the TCRdb copy is restricted to in-frame clones and leaves out a portion. Among tens of thousands of clones listed, 80% to 90% were seen once. This CDR3 has 14 residues. Per germline, CDR1 MDHEN and CDR2 SYDVKM. The germline V and J ends were trimmed by 2 bases and 5 bases, with 9 bases remaining between them. The chain employs TRBV28 and TRBJ2-2, with D possibly matching TRBD2 (5 bases). This receptor was identified in a woman of 80 years or more with active COVID-19. Sequenced input: peripheral blood. The CDR3 DNA reads TGTGCCAGCAGTTTACTACTAGAGACCGGGGAGCTGTTTTTT. It encodes CASSLLLETGELFF.